This record covers a single T cell receptor beta chain. Antigen unknown. In the PCR, 60 Vbeta and 13 Jbeta primers were used. The method was immunoSEQ multiplex PCR; TCRdb's version includes in-frame clones alone and lacks a portion of them. The data include roughly 120,000 clones; the top ten clones carry 3% to 4.5%. The germline V and J ends were trimmed by 0 bases and 2 bases, with 18 bases remaining between them. Germline loops: CDR1 KGHSH, CDR2 LQKENI. The CDR3 has 18 residues. This entry belongs to a study of cytomegalovirus exposure and HLA in healthy donors. Study-level findings and limits: Across HLA loci, a later analysis found differing TCR association rates, with DRB1 most and HLA-C fewest.

This chain uses TRBV18 with TRBJ2-3, with D possibly TRBD1 on 5 matching bases. The sample was PBMCs. This TCR was recovered from a young man in good health and CMV-seronegative. The CDR3, as DNA: TGTGCCAGCTCACCACCGATAGTCGAGAGACAGTCCACAGATACGCAGTATTTT. This translates into CASSPPIVERQSTDTQYF.